The 29 T cell receptor beta chains below all came from one sample that was sequenced in a study of T cells in placental villitis. The libraries were made with immunoSEQ v4. Produced via immunoSEQ multiplex PCR; TCRdb's table is partial and in-frame only. Of around 810 clones in the sample, approximately 89% were seen once. Input material: placental tissue containing maternal and fetal cells. These receptors were collected from a human donor in good health; the placental T cells may come from both mother and fetus.

V is TRBV19 and J is TRBJ2-4; D possibly corresponds to TRBD2 (6 bases). Trimming removed 3 bases at V and 9 bases at J, with 12 bases between. CDR1 is LNHDA and CDR2 is SQIVND in the germline V gene (reference sequence). This CDR3 comprises 13 residues. DNA for the CDR3: TGTGCCAGTAGTATGGAGGGTCCAAGCATTCAGTACTTC. It translates to CASSMEGPSIQYF.

V and J are TRBV4-3 and TRBJ1-6; a possible D gene is TRBD1 (6 bases). Trimming pared 5 bases from V and 4 bases from J, leaving 6 bases between. This CDR3 is 13 amino acids long. From germline, CDR1 is LGHNA and CDR2 YSLEER. Here the CDR3 DNA reads TGCGCCAGCAGCACAGGGTATAATTCACCCCTCCACTTT. It specifies CASSTGYNSPLHF.

The V gene is TRBV4-2, the J gene TRBJ2-2; no definite D call. V was clipped by 1 base and J by 5 bases, with 5 bases between them. Germline values: CDR1 LGHNA, CDR2 YNFKEQ. The length of the CDR3 is 13 residues. In DNA form, the CDR3 reads TGTGCCAGCAGCCAAGTTTTGACCGGGGAGCTGTTTTTT. It translates to CASSQVLTGELFF.

The CDR3 loop is CASSEAEGGSSYEQYF. The CDR3 DNA reads TGTGCCAGCAGTGAAGCCGAGGGGGGGTCCTCCTACGAGCAGTACTTC. The rearrangement joins TRBV6-1 to TRBJ2-7; possibly TRBD2 for D (7 bases). Trimming cost V 0 bases and J 0 bases, with 12 bases left between them. Germline V gene lookup returns CDR1 MNHNS and CDR2 SASEGT. The CDR3 loop spans 16 amino acids.

The chain employs TRBV7-9 and TRBJ2-3; 7 nucleotides agree with TRBD2. This CDR3 has 15 residues. The germline V gene has CDR1 SEHNR and CDR2 FQNEAQ (reference sequence). The trim removed 0 bases at V and 0 bases at J, leaving 0 bases unmatched. The CDR3 region has the DNA TGTGCCAGCAGCTTAGCTAGCGGGAGCACAGATACGCAGTATTTT. Translation: CASSLASGSTDTQYF.

This clone was observed a single time. The genes are TRBV29-1 and TRBJ2-1; 8 nucleotides align to TRBD2. V lost 7 bases to trimming and J lost 2 bases; unmatched junction nucleotides: 13. The CDR3 sequence is 16 residues long. Germline CDR1 reads SQVTM; CDR2 reads ANQGSEA. In nucleotides, the CDR3 is TGCAGCGCTATCCCCAGAACTAGCGGAACCTACAATGAGCAGTTCTTC. Translating it yields CSAIPRTSGTYNEQFF.

The genes are TRBV6-2 or TRBV6-3 and TRBJ2-5; TRBD2 matches 7 bases. Per the germline V gene, CDR1 is MNHEY and CDR2 is SVGEGT. This CDR3 region has 15 residues. The junction had 9 bases not matched to a gene; V was cut back by 5 bases and J by 3 bases. CDR3 residues: CASSVGGGIKETQYF. The CDR3 nucleotides are TGTGCCAGCAGTGTTGGCGGGGGAATTAAAGAGACCCAGTACTTC.

This chain links TRBV5-8 with TRBJ2-5, with 11 bases aligning to TRBD2. The CDR3 runs 18 residues. Trimming at V came to 4 bases and at J to 5 bases, leaving 16 bases not matched to a gene. In germline, CDR1 is SGHTS, CDR2 YDEGEE. The CDR3 protein is CASSVQLTSGMSRETQYF. CDR3 coding DNA: TGTGCCAGCAGCGTACAGTTGACTAGCGGGATGAGTCGGGAGACCCAGTACTTC.

This rearrangement joins TRBV21-1 to TRBJ2-5; the table assigns TRBD2, which was not confirmed against the DNA. TRBV21-1 is tagged as a pseudogene. The CDR3 spans 16 residues. The CDR3, as DNA: TGTGCCAGCAGTACACTCCTAGCTACACTTTCTGAGACCCAGTACTTC. Translating it yields CASSTLLATLSETQYF.

In DNA form, the CDR3 reads TGTGCCAGCAGCCAAACTGGGACTCGAGCCAAAAACATTCAGTACTTC. Translated: CASSQTGTRAKNIQYF. This chain links TRBV14 with TRBJ2-4; D may be TRBD2 (6 bases). Germline CDR1 is SGHDN and CDR2 is FVKESK. The CDR3 length is 16 residues. V was cut by 2 bases and J by 0 bases, with 11 bases left in between.

This chain connects TRBV6-2 or TRBV6-3 to TRBJ1-5; 7 bases map to TRBD1. CDR1 is MNHEY, CDR2 SVGEGT, per germline. J gave up 6 bases and V 6 bases, and 11 bases lay outside the gene matches. This CDR3 has 15 residues. The CDR3 DNA sequence: TGTGCCAGCAGCCCTGACAGGGCTTCGGGTCAGCCCCAGCATTTT. This encodes CASSPDRASGQPQHF.

The chain is built from TRBV29-1 and TRBJ2-7; 12 bases are shared with TRBD1. This CDR3 contains 13 residues. V dropped 7 bases and J dropped 6; count of bases not matched to a gene: 7. Germline CDR1 is SQVTM and CDR2 is ANQGSEA. The CDR3 DNA reads as TGCAGCGCCACGGGGGGACAGGGGGCCGAGCAGTACTTC. Translated, it gives CSATGGQGAEQYF.

The V gene is TRBV21-1, the J gene TRBJ2-5; the table's D gene call, TRBD1, was not cross checked with the DNA. TRBV21-1 is given as a pseudogene. The CDR3 spans 14 residues. In DNA form, the CDR3 reads TGTGCCAGCAGGGGACAGCCGCCCTTTGGGACCCAGTACTTC. Translated: CASRGQPPFGTQYF.

The chain is built from TRBV10-3 and TRBJ2-7, with 9 positions matching TRBD2. V was pared by 6 bases and J by 7 bases, with 10 bases of the junction left unmatched. Germline values: CDR1 ENHRY, CDR2 SYGVKD. The CDR3 totals 14 residues. For the CDR3, the DNA is TGTGCCATCAGCGAACAGCGGGAGGCGGAGGAGCAGTACTTC. Residues: CAISEQREAEEQYF.

The rearrangement uses TRBV4-3 and TRBJ1-4; 8 nucleotides line up with TRBD1. V lost 4 bases to trimming and J lost 2 bases; unmatched junction nucleotides: 6. The CDR3 contains 16 residues. Germline V gives CDR1 LGHNA, CDR2 YSLEER. This CDR3 reads CASSREQGATNEKLFF. CDR3 coding DNA: TGCGCCAGCAGCCGTGAGCAGGGGGCCACTAATGAAAAACTGTTTTTT.

V usage is TRBV9 and J usage is TRBJ1-2, with a weak D call TRBD1 (6 bases). The V gene lost 0 bases and the J gene lost 13 bases, with 16 bases spanning the gap. Germline values: CDR1 SGDLS, CDR2 YYNGEE. The CDR3 consists of 13 residues. The CDR3 is CASSVGIGGACTF. The CDR3, as DNA: TGTGCCAGCAGCGTAGGAATCGGGGGGGCCTGCACCTTC.

The rearrangement links TRBV10-1 to TRBJ2-3, with 8 bases matching TRBD1. The CDR3 length is 15 residues. With 6 bases clipped from V and 1 base from J, the junction kept 6 bases outside the gene matches. From germline, CDR1 is WNHNN and CDR2 SYGVQD (reference sequence). CDR3 DNA sequence: TGCGCCAGCAGACGCAGGGGGCCCCGCACAGATACGCAGTATTTT. Encoded protein: CASRRRGPRTDTQYF.

The rearrangement joins TRBV19 to TRBJ2-3; no definite D call. The CDR3 is 16 amino acids. CDR1 and CDR2 from the germline V gene are LNHDA and SQIVND (reference sequence). V shed 5 bases and J shed 0 bases, with 15 bases lying between them. CDR3 DNA: TGTGCCAGTAGTGCGAGGATCAGTTCTAGCACAGATACGCAGTATTTT. It encodes CASSARISSSTDTQYF.

The genes are TRBV2 and TRBJ1-4; D possibly corresponds to TRBD1 (5 bases). The CDR3 is 13 residues long. Germline V gene lookup returns CDR1 SNHLY and CDR2 FYNNEI. V was cut by 7 bases and J by 7 bases, with 13 bases left in between. The CDR3 bases are TGTGCCAGCACGGGGGTATGGGGTGAAAAACTGTTTTTT. Its protein is CASTGVWGEKLFF.

V usage is TRBV7-6 and J usage is TRBJ1-1; no reliable D call. CDR1 is SGHVS, CDR2 FNYEAQ, per germline. V was shortened by 3 bases and J by 3 bases, with 11 bases between the two germline ends. The CDR3 is 14 residues long. CDR3 nucleotide sequence: TGTGCCAGCAGCTTTAAGGGAGGTGACACTGAAGCTTTCTTT. Translating gives CASSFKGGDTEAFF.

This clone turned up a few times. This sequence joins TRBV3-1 (or the pseudogene TRBV3-2) and TRBJ1-1; no clear D. Per germline, CDR1 LGHDT and CDR2 YNNKEL (reference sequence). CDR3 length: 15 amino acids. V lost 2 bases and J 0 bases, leaving 10 bases between the germline ends. The CDR3 loop is CASSQFQLLNTEAFF. CDR3 nucleotide sequence: TGTGCCAGCAGCCAATTTCAATTGTTGAACACTGAAGCTTTCTTT.

This rearrangement joins TRBV10-2 to TRBJ2-2; D is uncertain. CDR1 and CDR2 (germline): WSHSY, SAAADI. V lost 3 bases and J 5 bases, leaving 10 bases between the germline ends. This CDR3 region has 14 residues. The CDR3 spells CASSDTLGTGELFF. CDR3 DNA sequence: TGCGCCAGCAGTGACACCCTGGGTACCGGGGAGCTGTTTTTT.

In this sample, this clone turned up a few times. The chain combines TRBV7-2 with TRBJ2-1; D remains unclear. The CDR3 is 15 residues long. Germline assignment: CDR1 SGHTA and CDR2 FQGNSA. With 1 base removed from V and 8 bases from J, the gap between germline ends came to 15 bases. The DNA for the CDR3 is TGTGCCAGCAGCTTAGGGGCCATAGTGTGGGATGAGCAGTTCTTC. Translating gives CASSLGAIVWDEQFF.

The chain links TRBV2 to TRBJ2-3; D not resolved. CDR1 is SNHLY, CDR2 FYNNEI, per germline. The CDR3 runs 15 residues. Trimming took off 4 bases at V and 2 bases at J, with 13 bases between the two ends. The CDR3 DNA is TGTGCCAGCAGTGTACTTGCTCAGCCCACAGATACGCAGTATTTT. Translated, it gives CASSVLAQPTDTQYF.

V usage is TRBV18 and J usage is TRBJ1-4; 8 bases fit TRBD1. The CDR3 spans 15 residues. The junction had 4 bases not matched to a gene; V was cut back by 5 bases and J by 2 bases. Germline CDR1 KGHSH, CDR2 LQKENI. CDR3 DNA: TGTGCCAGCTCATTCGGACAGGGCACTAATGAAAAACTGTTTTTT. This encodes CASSFGQGTNEKLFF.

This clone was counted once. CDR3 region: CASSSQGGNTGELFF. The DNA for the CDR3 is TGTGCCAGCAGTTCCCAAGGCGGGAACACCGGGGAGCTGTTTTTT. The chain is built from TRBV27 and TRBJ2-2, with D hard to call. The CDR3 sequence is 15 residues long. V lost 4 bases and J lost 1, with 10 bases in between. The V gene's germline CDR1 is MNHEY and CDR2 SMNVEV (reference sequence).

The chain joins TRBV29-1 to TRBJ1-1; 7 bases agree with TRBD1. Trimming cost V 6 bases and J 3 bases; bases outside gene matches: 4. In germline, CDR1 is SQVTM, CDR2 ANQGSEA. The length of the CDR3 is 12 residues. This chain's CDR3 is CSVNQGDTEAFF. CDR3 DNA sequence: TGCAGCGTAAACCAGGGGGACACTGAAGCTTTCTTT.

The sample holds a few counts of this clone. V usage is TRBV7-9 and J usage is TRBJ1-2, with D maybe TRBD1 (6 bases). The germline V gene has CDR1 SEHNR and CDR2 FQNEAQ (reference sequence). This CDR3 spans 15 amino acids. Deletions cut 5 bases from V and 6 bases from J, with 19 bases between. CDR3 loop: CASSLDGTPWDGYTF. CDR3 nucleotide sequence: TGTGCCAGCAGCCTCGACGGGACACCTTGGGATGGCTACACCTTC.

The chain uses TRBV12-5 and TRBJ2-2; D could derive from TRBD1 or TRBD2 (5 bases each). The V and J ends lost 0 bases and 6 bases respectively, with 5 bases between them. Germline V gene data show CDR1 as LGHNT and CDR2 as FRNRAP. The CDR3 has 13 residues. The CDR3 spells CASGLVGAGELFF. The CDR3 DNA sequence: TGTGCTAGTGGTTTGGTGGGGGCCGGGGAGCTGTTTTTT.